These 18 T cell receptor beta chains came from one sample sequenced in a study of blood T cell repertoires in COVID-19. Clones were sequenced by immunoSEQ multiplex PCR, and TCRdb holds only the in-frame ones, with some missing. This table holds 150,000 to 200,000 clones, approximately 82% found once. The sequenced material came from peripheral blood. The receptor set was obtained from a human donor with acute or convalescent COVID-19. The donor label of this sample is uncertain.

The V gene is TRBV5-1, the J gene TRBJ2-5; a possible D gene is TRBD1 (6 bases). Trimming removed 1 base from V and 2 bases from J, with 9 bases in between. Germline values: CDR1 SGHRS, CDR2 YFSETQ. The CDR3 spans 14 residues. The CDR3 DNA sequence: TGCGCCAGCAGCTTGTGGGGGCCTCAAGAGACCCAGTACTTC. Residues: CASSLWGPQETQYF.

The chain combines TRBV3-1 (or the pseudogene TRBV3-2) with TRBJ2-1; 8 bases are shared with TRBD2. Germline assignment: CDR1 LGHDT and CDR2 YNNKEL (reference sequence). This CDR3 is built from 16 residues. The V segment lost 5 bases and the J segment 6 bases; nucleotides outside the gene matches: 12. CDR3 DNA sequence: TGTGCCAGCAGCTATACCTCGGGAGGGAGCCCCAATGAGCAGTTCTTC. It encodes CASSYTSGGSPNEQFF.

Only a few counts were recorded for this clone. V is TRBV5-8 and J is TRBJ1-2; 9 bases map to TRBD1. The germline CDR1 and CDR2 sequences are SGHTS and YDEGEE. J lost 2 bases, V lost 0 bases, and 5 bases had no gene match. The length of the CDR3 is 16 residues. CDR3 sequence reads: CASSLGPGQGNYGYTF. The CDR3 coding sequence is TGTGCCAGCAGCTTGGGCCCGGGACAGGGAAACTATGGCTACACCTTC. Combining the CDR3 with reference TRBV5-8 and TRBJ1-2 gives the whole variable domain EAGVTQSPTHLIKTRGQQATLRCSPISGHTSVYWYQQALGLGLQFLLWYDEGEERNRGNFPPRFSGRQFPNYSSELNVNALELEDSALYLCASSLGPGQGNYGYTFGSGTRLTVV.

Details on this clone: The sample contains more than one DNA sequence encoding this CDR3. In DNA, the CDR3 is TGTGCCAGCAGCGTAGGAGGGCTCTCCTACAATGAGCAGTTCTTC. It yields the protein CASSVGGLSYNEQFF. The chain employs TRBV9 and TRBJ2-1; TRBD2 might be the D (5 bases). Germline lookup yields CDR1 SGDLS and CDR2 YYNGEE. This CDR3 region has 15 residues. Trimming pared 0 bases from V and 0 bases from J, leaving 7 bases between.

The chain links TRBV30 to TRBJ1-4; D possibly corresponds to TRBD1 (5 bases). Trimming removed 1 base at V and 4 bases at J, with 16 bases between. Germline V gene data show CDR1 as GTSNPN and CDR2 as SVGIG (reference sequence). CDR3 length equals 16 residues. CDR3 sequence reads: CAWSGTRGSINEKLFF. In DNA form, the CDR3 reads TGTGCCTGGAGTGGAACAAGGGGCTCAATTAATGAAAAACTGTTTTTT.

J is TRBJ1-5 and V is TRBV6-2 or TRBV6-3; maybe TRBD1 (6 bases). Germline loops: CDR1 MNHEY, CDR2 SVGEGT. V was cut by 2 bases and J by 0 bases, with 14 bases left in between. This CDR3 has 17 amino acids. CDR3 loop: CASSYTQGSYSNQPQHF. The CDR3 DNA sequence: TGTGCCAGCAGTTACACGCAGGGGTCCTATAGCAATCAGCCCCAGCATTTT.

The gene calls are TRBV11-2 and TRBJ2-1, with 8 bases fitting TRBD2. The CDR3 length is 15 residues. CDR1 is SGHAT, CDR2 FQNNGV, per germline. Unmatched junction bases numbered 6, after V lost 4 bases and J lost 4 bases. CDR3 sequence reads: CASSSRAGEYNEQFF. In nucleotides, the CDR3 is TGTGCCAGCAGCTCACGAGCGGGAGAGTACAATGAGCAGTTCTTC.

This chain uses TRBV6-2 or TRBV6-3 with TRBJ1-2, with D possibly being TRBD1 (6 bases). The germline CDR1 and CDR2 sequences are MNHEY and SVGEGT. The CDR3 totals 15 residues. Trimming stripped 2 bases from V and 4 bases from J, with 14 bases between. The CDR3 is CASSYGQQASYGYTF. As DNA, the CDR3 is TGTGCCAGCAGTTACGGACAGCAGGCTTCCTATGGCTACACCTTC.

The chain employs TRBV10-3 and TRBJ1-1; TRBD1 matches 7 bases. The CDR3 spans 15 residues. V was clipped by 6 bases and J by 4 bases; unmatched bases: 11. CDR1 is ENHRY, CDR2 SYGVKD, per germline. CDR3 nucleotide sequence: TGTGCCATCAGCAAGACAGGGAAAGAGGGCACTGAAGCTTTCTTT. Encoded protein: CAISKTGKEGTEAFF.

The gene calls are TRBV7-2 and TRBJ2-4; 7 bases match TRBD2. Trimming removed 8 bases from V and 6 bases from J; junction bases left unmatched: 7. The germline V gene has CDR1 SGHTA and CDR2 FQGNSA. The CDR3 has 13 residues. The CDR3 sequence: CASAGGSRNIQYF. The CDR3 DNA is TGTGCCAGCGCCGGGGGGTCGCGAAACATTCAGTACTTC.

The chain is built from TRBV9 and TRBJ2-1, with D possibly being TRBD1 (5 bases). The V end lost 0 bases, the J end lost 8 bases, and 15 bases lay between the germline ends. The CDR3 consists of 15 residues. From germline, CDR1 is SGDLS and CDR2 YYNGEE. This CDR3 reads CASSVADTERHEQFF. The CDR3 DNA follows: TGTGCCAGCAGCGTAGCGGACACGGAGCGACATGAGCAGTTCTTC.

This clone was recorded a few times. The rearrangement uses TRBV11-3 and TRBJ2-7, with 7 nucleotides matching TRBD1. Germline CDR1 and CDR2: SGHNT and YENEEA. V lost 6 bases and J lost 6; bases outside the gene matches: 11. The length of the CDR3 is 14 residues. CDR3 protein: CASSPSTGNGEQYF. Written as DNA, the CDR3 is TGTGCCAGCAGTCCCTCGACAGGGAATGGCGAGCAGTACTTC.

This clone appeared a few times. The rearrangement uses TRBV20-1 and TRBJ1-2; D may be TRBD1 (6 bases). Trimming pared 3 bases from V and 5 bases from J, leaving 13 bases between. CDR3 length: 13 amino acids. Germline V gene data show CDR1 as DFQATT and CDR2 as SNEGSKA (reference sequence). The CDR3 is CSASQGSLYGYTF. CDR3 DNA sequence: TGCAGTGCTAGTCAGGGGTCACTTTATGGCTACACCTTC.

J is TRBJ2-5 and V is TRBV2, with 9 nucleotides matching TRBD1. Germline values: CDR1 SNHLY, CDR2 FYNNEI. V was pared by 4 bases and J by 2 bases, with 5 bases of the junction left unmatched. This CDR3 region has 15 residues. CDR3 amino acids: CASSAGQGLQETQYF. The CDR3, as DNA: TGTGCCAGCAGTGCTGGACAGGGGCTACAAGAGACCCAGTACTTC.

This clone was seen a handful of times. The genes are TRBV2 and TRBJ1-1; possibly TRBD1 for D (5 bases). CDR1 is SNHLY, CDR2 FYNNEI, per germline. V was cut by 6 bases and J by 5 bases, with 7 bases left in between. The CDR3 is 11 amino acids. CDR3 loop: CASREGTEAFF. The CDR3 region has the DNA TGTGCCAGCAGGGAGGGGACTGAAGCTTTCTTT. Supplemented by reference TRBV2 and TRBJ1-1, the full variable domain reads EPEVTQTPSHQVTQMGQEVILRCVPISNHLYFYWYRQILGQKVEFLVSFYNNEISEKSEIFDDQFSVERPDGSNFTLKIRSTKLEDSAMYFCASREGTEAFFGQGTRLTVV.

The V call is TRBV7-8, the J call TRBJ2-2; the D gene is possibly TRBD1 (6 bases). V gave up 5 bases and J gave up 2 bases, with 15 bases separating them. This CDR3 spans 16 amino acids. Germline V gives CDR1 SGHVS, CDR2 FQNEAQ. CDR3 in amino acids: CASSPQGRANTGELFF. In DNA, the CDR3 is TGTGCCAGCAGCCCACAGGGAAGGGCTAACACCGGGGAGCTGTTTTTT.

V and J are TRBV27 and TRBJ2-7; no firm D call. The CDR3 extends over 16 amino acids. V dropped 0 bases and J dropped 4 bases, with 16 bases sitting between them. The germline V gene encodes CDR1 MNHEY and CDR2 SMNVEV (reference sequence). The CDR3 loop reads CASSLSGLSTPYEQYF. In DNA, the CDR3 is TGTGCCAGCAGTTTATCGGGTTTATCGACACCATACGAGCAGTACTTC.

The chain links TRBV5-4 to TRBJ2-7; perhaps TRBD2 as D (7 bases). This CDR3 is built from 15 residues. CDR1 SGHNT and CDR2 YYREEE come from the germline V gene (reference sequence). The V and J ends lost 1 base and 1 base respectively, with 12 bases between them. The CDR3 protein is CASSLIGGGSYEQYF. In DNA form, the CDR3 reads TGTGCCAGCAGCTTGATAGGGGGGGGTTCCTACGAGCAGTACTTC.